Shown below are 7 T cell receptor beta chains from a single sample sequenced in a study of blood T cell repertoires in COVID-19. Libraries were prepared by immunoSEQ multiplex PCR; TCRdb keeps only in-frame clonotypes and omits some of them. The table lists some 95,000 clones, around 80% of them singletons. The sample taken for sequencing was peripheral blood. These TCRs come from a man aged 50 to 59 who had recovered from COVID-19.

The chain has TRBV9 and TRBJ2-1, with D possibly being TRBD2 (5 bases). The CDR3 spans 15 residues. With 2 bases removed from V and 4 bases from J, the gap between germline ends came to 13 bases. The germline V gene has CDR1 SGDLS and CDR2 YYNGEE. The CDR3: CASSVGLALYNEQFF. DNA of the CDR3: TGTGCCAGCAGCGTCGGGCTAGCCCTTTACAATGAGCAGTTCTTC.

This clone is judged medium-sized. The genes are TRBV24-1 and TRBJ2-1; 9 bases agree with TRBD1. The CDR3 covers 18 residues. The V and J ends lost 6 bases and 5 bases, in that order; junction bases with no gene match: 16. CDR1 is KGHDR, CDR2 SFDVKD, per germline. CDR3 sequence reads: CATSSGTGYRGVNNEQFF. Here the CDR3 DNA reads TGTGCCACCAGTTCCGGGACAGGGTACAGAGGGGTGAACAATGAGCAGTTCTTC.

The V gene is TRBV20-1, the J gene TRBJ1-5, with 9 nucleotides matching TRBD1. This CDR3 spans 17 amino acids. The germline V gene encodes CDR1 DFQATT and CDR2 SNEGSKA (reference sequence). Trimming removed 3 bases from V and 4 bases from J; junction bases left unmatched: 13. CDR3: CSASRPGTGLVNQPQHF. Here the CDR3 DNA reads TGCAGTGCTAGTCGACCTGGGACAGGGCTCGTAAATCAGCCCCAGCATTTT.

This clone came up many times. V usage is TRBV6-5 and J usage is TRBJ2-3, with no clear D. V was shortened by 0 bases and J by 0 bases, with 10 bases between the two germline ends. The CDR3 loop spans 16 amino acids. CDR1 and CDR2 (germline): MNHEY, SVGAGI. This CDR3 reads CASSYSFGLSTDTQYF. As DNA, the CDR3 is TGTGCCAGCAGTTACTCGTTCGGTTTGAGCACAGATACGCAGTATTTT.

V is TRBV23-1 and J is TRBJ2-3; 8 nucleotides agree with TRBD2. TRBV23-1 is reported as an ORF; its role is uncertain. This CDR3 has 15 amino acids. J was trimmed by 5 bases and V by 2 bases; bases with no gene match: 6. CDR3 region: CASSQPAGVVDTQYF. The DNA for the CDR3 is TGCGCCAGCAGTCAACCAGCGGGGGTTGTAGATACGCAGTATTTT.

In nucleotides, the CDR3 is TGTGCCAGTAGTATTCGCGGGAGGATTGAGCAGTTCTTC. Translating it yields CASSIRGRIEQFF. J is TRBJ2-1 and V is TRBV19; 8 nucleotides line up with TRBD2. This CDR3 is built from 13 residues. Trimming took 3 bases from V and 9 from J; bases not matched to a gene: 4. Germline CDR1 and CDR2: LNHDA and SQIVND (reference sequence). The variable domain in full, completed from reference TRBV19 and TRBJ2-1, reads DGGITQSPKYLFRKEGQNVTLSCEQNLNHDAMYWYRQDPGQGLRLIYYSQIVNDFQKGDIAEGYSVSREKKESFPLTVTSAQKNPTAFYLCASSIRGRIEQFFGPGTRLTVL.

The chain joins TRBV2 to TRBJ1-3; possibly TRBD1 for D (5 bases). The V gene lost 7 bases and the J gene lost 7 bases, with 17 bases spanning the gap. Germline CDR1 and CDR2: SNHLY and FYNNEI. This CDR3 is 14 amino acids long. The CDR3, as DNA: TGTGCCAGCAAGCCTACAGGCCGGGGGAACACCATATATTTT. Its translation: CASKPTGRGNTIYF.